These 25 T cell receptor beta chains were all obtained from the same sample, sequenced in a study of shared clonotypes between healthy human individuals (dated by TCRdb to 2020 to 2022). The library was made by the immunoSEQ multiplex PCR assay. TCRdb limited this immuneACCESS table to in-frame rearrangements with V and J called. A share of clones is missing; checked studies link under half to unresolved V genes, and the rest is unexplained. This sample comprises roughly 2,300,000 clones, under 95% of them detected only once. The ten largest clonotypes hold around 0.38% of the sample. Specimen: naive CD4+ T cells from PBMCs. The sample's cell subset or site label, in plain terms: CD45RA+ positively selected. Every receptor here comes from a man between 18 and 29 years old in good health. Some clones in this sample may be carry-over from other donors' samples.

CDR3 nucleotides: TGTGCCAGTTTCCGGGACAGGGGGCAAGAGCAGTACTTC. Translating it yields CASFRDRGQEQYF. The rearrangement joins TRBV2 to TRBJ2-7, with TRBD1 matching over 12 bases. The CDR3 length is 13 residues. V shed 9 bases, J shed 7 bases, and the junction held 7 bases outside the gene matches. CDR1 is SNHLY and CDR2 is FYNNEI in the germline V gene. Looking up the rest from reference TRBV2 and TRBJ2-7 gives the full variable domain: EPEVTQTPSHQVTQMGQEVILRCVPISNHLYFYWYRQILGQKVEFLVSFYNNEISEKSEIFDDQFSVERPDGSNFTLKIRSTKLEDSAMYFCASFRDRGQEQYFGPGTRLTVT.

V is TRBV6-6 and J is TRBJ1-1; tentative D call: TRBD1 (6 bases). Trimming removed 6 bases at V and 10 bases at J, with 15 bases between. This CDR3 comprises 12 residues. Germline V CDR1 and CDR2: MNHNY, SVGAGI (reference sequence). The chain's CDR3 is CASSPRGSAAFF. The CDR3 region has the DNA TGTGCCAGCAGCCCCAGGGGCTCGGCAGCTTTCTTT.

V is TRBV12-5 and J is TRBJ2-1; 7 bases align to TRBD2. This CDR3 spans 15 amino acids. Trimming at V came to 4 bases and at J to 8 bases, leaving 11 bases not matched to a gene. Germline CDR1 LGHNT, CDR2 FRNRAP. The CDR3 nucleotides read TGTGCTAGTGGTTGGGGGAGGGGAGGTAGCGATGAGCAGTTCTTC. It yields the protein CASGWGRGGSDEQFF.

This clone was recorded once. The chain recombines TRBV7-3 with TRBJ2-3, with 7 bases that match TRBD2. V shed 1 base and J 5 bases; nucleotides not matched to a gene: 9. The CDR3 length is 16 residues. Germline V lookup: CDR1 SGHTA, CDR2 FQGTGA. The CDR3 sequence is CASSLMGGRAGDTQYF. DNA of the CDR3: TGTGCCAGCAGCTTAATGGGTGGGAGGGCAGGAGATACGCAGTATTTT. Based on the CDR3 plus reference TRBV7-3 and TRBJ2-3, the full variable domain is GAGVSQTPSNKVTEKGKYVELRCDPISGHTALYWYRQSLGQGPEFLIYFQGTGAADDSGLPNDRFFAVRPEGSVSTLKIQRTERGDSAVYLCASSLMGGRAGDTQYFGPGTRLTVL.

The sample holds one count of this clone. This chain joins TRBV28 and TRBJ1-6; unclear D gene. Germline loops: CDR1 MDHEN, CDR2 SYDVKM. Trimming left V 6 bases short and J 3 bases short, with 12 bases between. This CDR3 is built from 15 residues. The CDR3, as DNA: TGTGCCAGCAGACGCACCCGGGGCTATAATTCACCCCTCCACTTT. It is translated as CASRRTRGYNSPLHF.

This chain joins TRBV6-5 and TRBJ1-2; D not certain. The V end lost 6 bases, the J end lost 7 bases, and 15 bases lay between the germline ends. Germline V gives CDR1 MNHEY, CDR2 SVGAGI. This CDR3 region has 13 residues. CDR3 nucleotides: TGTGCCAGCAGGGCCACCCAGTTTGGTGGCTACACCTTC. Translation gives CASRATQFGGYTF.

The rearrangement uses TRBV7-2 and TRBJ2-1; TRBD2 aligns across 10 bases. The V gene end was trimmed by 4 bases and the J gene end by 6 bases; junction bases not matched to a gene: 3. CDR1 is SGHTA and CDR2 is FQGNSA in the germline V gene. The CDR3 totals 14 residues. This CDR3 reads CASSSRTSGNEQFF. Written as DNA, the CDR3 is TGTGCCAGCAGCTCCAGGACTAGCGGCAATGAGCAGTTCTTC.

The rearrangement joins TRBV11-2 to TRBJ2-7; D is uncertain. The germline CDR1 and CDR2 sequences are SGHAT and FQNNGV. V was trimmed by 1 base and J by 6 bases, leaving 10 bases between them. The CDR3 consists of 13 residues. DNA for the CDR3: TGTGCCAGCAGCTTAGGACGAAATACCGAGCAGTACTTC. This gives the protein CASSLGRNTEQYF. Using reference TRBV11-2 and TRBJ2-7 for the parts outside the CDR3, the full variable domain is EAGVAQSPRYKIIEKRQSVAFWCNPISGHATLYWYQQILGQGPKLLIQFQNNGVVDDSQLPKDRFSAERLKGVDSTLKIQPAKLEDSAVYLCASSLGRNTEQYFGPGTRLTVT.

The rearrangement links TRBV7-2 to TRBJ1-1, with TRBD1 as a possible D gene (5 bases). Germline V gives CDR1 SGHTA, CDR2 FQGNSA. The CDR3 length is 15 residues. The V gene lost 5 bases and the J gene lost 5 bases, with 18 bases spanning the gap. CDR3: CASSPGPAVSTEAFF. As DNA, the CDR3 is TGTGCCAGCAGCCCAGGGCCTGCGGTTAGTACTGAAGCTTTCTTT.

Concerning this clone itself: The same CDR3 arises from other DNA sequences in this sample as well. This chain joins TRBV6-6 and TRBJ2-2, with 9 bases that match TRBD1. The V gene's germline CDR1 is MNHNY and CDR2 SVGAGI (reference sequence). The CDR3 totals 16 residues. V shed 6 bases and J 2 bases; nucleotides not matched to a gene: 7. The CDR3 protein is CASRPPGQGNTGELFF. CDR3 bases: TGTGCCAGCAGGCCGCCGGGACAGGGAAACACCGGGGAGCTGTTTTTT.

The chain links TRBV28 to TRBJ1-5, with 7 bases that match TRBD1. The V gene end was trimmed by 9 bases and the J gene end by 6 bases; junction bases not matched to a gene: 11. CDR3 length: 14 residues. Germline assignment: CDR1 MDHEN and CDR2 SYDVKM. CDR3 bases: TGTGCCAGTCTAGCCCAGGGGGGAGGTCAGCCCCAGCATTTT. Amino acid sequence: CASLAQGGGQPQHF. Full variable domain (rest looked up from reference TRBV28 and TRBJ1-5): DVKVTQSSRYLVKRTGEKVFLECVQDMDHENMFWYRQDPGLGLRLIYFSYDVKMKEKGDIPEGYSVSREKKERFSLILESASTNQTSMYLCASLAQGGGQPQHFGDGTRLSIL.

This clone has a handful of counts. The rearrangement links TRBV2 to TRBJ1-2; 7 bases are a match to TRBD1. V lost 6 bases, J lost 4 bases, and 5 bases stayed unmatched. Germline lookup yields CDR1 SNHLY and CDR2 FYNNEI. The CDR3 is 13 residues long. As DNA, the CDR3 is TGTGCCAGCAGAACGACAGGGATCTATGGCTACACCTTC. Its translation is CASRTTGIYGYTF. Supplemented by reference TRBV2 and TRBJ1-2, the full variable domain reads EPEVTQTPSHQVTQMGQEVILRCVPISNHLYFYWYRQILGQKVEFLVSFYNNEISEKSEIFDDQFSVERPDGSNFTLKIRSTKLEDSAMYFCASRTTGIYGYTFGSGTRLTVV.

With respect to this clone: In the same sample, other DNA sequences code for this CDR3. This chain links TRBV5-1 with TRBJ2-1, with D unresolved. Per the germline V gene, CDR1 is SGHRS and CDR2 is YFSETQ. CDR3 length: 12 residues. The V gene lost 7 bases and the J gene lost 2 bases, with 7 bases spanning the gap. In nucleotides, the CDR3 is TGCGCCAGCGGGTCCACCTACAATGAGCAGTTCTTC. As protein: CASGSTYNEQFF.

This clone was recorded once. CDR3 region: CASSWTGQRRQETQYF. CDR3 nucleotide sequence: TGTGCCAGCAGCTGGACAGGGCAGAGGAGACAAGAGACCCAGTACTTC. This chain connects TRBV7-8 to TRBJ2-5, with 8 bases aligning to TRBD1. This CDR3 spans 16 amino acids. V lost 4 bases, J lost 2 bases, and 9 bases stayed unmatched. Germline V CDR1 and CDR2: SGHVS, FQNEAQ.

This chain joins TRBV5-1 and TRBJ2-2; D is unclear. CDR3 size: 15 residues. CDR1 SGHRS and CDR2 YFSETQ come from the germline V gene. Trimming took off 0 bases at V and 1 base at J, with 7 bases between the two ends. CDR3 sequence reads: CASSLGRRNTGELFF. In DNA form, the CDR3 reads TGCGCCAGCAGCTTGGGGCGGAGGAACACCGGGGAGCTGTTTTTT.

The V call is TRBV19, the J call TRBJ2-3; D might be TRBD1 (5 bases). Looked up from germline, CDR1 is LNHDA and CDR2 is SQIVND (reference sequence). This CDR3 region has 13 residues. Trimming shortened V by 6 bases and J by 6 bases, and 13 bases separated the two germline ends. CDR3 DNA: TGTGCCAGTAGCAGACAGTTTTCCGATACGCAGTATTTT. Its protein product is CASSRQFSDTQYF.

The chain carries TRBV6-5 and TRBJ1-2, with 7 positions matching TRBD1. J lost 8 bases, V lost 0 bases, and 12 bases had no gene match. Germline V gives CDR1 MNHEY, CDR2 SVGAGI. This CDR3 comprises 16 residues. The CDR3 nucleotides read TGTGCCAGCAGTTACTCGAGGGGGCGCAGACTCGGGGGCTACACCTTC. Its protein is CASSYSRGRRLGGYTF.

The chain combines TRBV5-4 with TRBJ2-7; 7 nucleotides line up with TRBD1. The germline gives CDR1 SGHNT, CDR2 YYREEE (reference sequence). This CDR3 has 14 residues. Trimming removed 4 bases from V and 7 bases from J; junction bases left unmatched: 11. The CDR3: CASSPGQPTREQYF. In DNA, the CDR3 is TGTGCCAGCAGCCCGGGACAGCCCACCAGGGAGCAGTACTTC.

V and J are TRBV7-7 and TRBJ2-1; tentatively, D is TRBD2 (5 bases). CDR3 size: 15 residues. Trimming removed 3 bases from V and 3 bases from J, with 12 bases in between. CDR1 is SSHAT, CDR2 FNYEAQ, per germline (reference sequence). The CDR3 DNA sequence: TGTGCCAGCAGCTTTGCCGCAGGACTCTACAATGAGCAGTTCTTC. Translating gives CASSFAAGLYNEQFF.

In the case of this clone: This sample includes further DNA sequences coding for the same CDR3. The CDR3 sequence: CASSVGLAGDPNEQFF. The CDR3 bases are TGTGCCAGCAGCGTAGGACTAGCGGGAGATCCGAATGAGCAGTTCTTC. This sequence joins TRBV9 and TRBJ2-1; 12 bases align to TRBD2. Germline-derived CDR1 and CDR2 are SGDLS and YYNGEE. CDR3 length: 16 amino acids. J lost 7 bases, V lost 0 bases, and 5 bases had no gene match.

The V gene is TRBV15, the J gene TRBJ2-7; perhaps TRBD1 as D (6 bases). CDR1 LNHNV and CDR2 YYDKDF come from the germline V gene (reference sequence). The ends were cut back, 4 bases at V and 7 bases at J, with 20 bases in the middle. The CDR3 has 15 amino acids. The DNA of the CDR3 is TGTGCCACCAGCACCTTACAGGGTCCATCGGGGGAGCAGTACTTC. Its translation: CATSTLQGPSGEQYF.

The chain couples TRBV19 to TRBJ1-5; weak D call: TRBD1 (6 bases). The V gene's germline CDR1 is LNHDA and CDR2 SQIVND (reference sequence). The CDR3 extends over 17 amino acids. V lost 5 bases, J lost 0 bases, and 17 bases lay in between. In DNA form, the CDR3 reads TGTGCCAGTAGTCTAACTTGGGACACCAGTAGCAATCAGCCCCAGCATTTT. Protein product: CASSLTWDTSSNQPQHF.

The V call is TRBV15, the J call TRBJ2-3, with 11 bases matching TRBD2. There are 15 residues in the CDR3. Trimming cost V 0 bases and J 7 bases; bases outside gene matches: 3. The germline CDR1 and CDR2 sequences are LNHNV and YYDKDF (reference sequence). The CDR3 DNA is TGTGCCACCAGCAGAGACACTAGCGGGAGTAATACGCAGTATTTT. Translating gives CATSRDTSGSNTQYF.

The chain employs TRBV7-9 and TRBJ2-5; D might be TRBD2 (6 bases). Germline V gene lookup returns CDR1 SEHNR and CDR2 FQNEAQ (reference sequence). V was pared by 5 bases and J by 5 bases, with 21 bases between. The CDR3 is 16 residues long. For the CDR3, the DNA is TGTGCCAGCAGCCGGGTCCCCGCGGGAACCGCGGAGACCCAGTACTTC. Protein sequence: CASSRVPAGTAETQYF.

V gene TRBV5-1 combines with J gene TRBJ2-7, with 12 bases that match TRBD2. Trimming removed 4 bases from V and 7 bases from J; junction bases left unmatched: 6. This CDR3 spans 14 amino acids. The germline gives CDR1 SGHRS, CDR2 YFSETQ. CDR3 in amino acids: CASSALAGGGEQYF. The CDR3 DNA reads TGCGCCAGCAGCGCACTAGCGGGAGGAGGTGAGCAGTACTTC.